A single sample is the source of the 18 T cell receptor beta chains below, sequenced in a study of blood T cell repertoires in COVID-19. Clones were read by immunoSEQ multiplex PCR, and TCRdb kept only the in-frame ones, dropping some. This sample carries 500,000 or so clones, around 87% of them seen once, and the ten largest clones take about 0.75%. The sequenced sample was PBMCs or T cells enriched from blood (not recorded which). The receptor source for this set is a woman under 30 who had recovered from COVID-19.

This clone is a singleton in its sample. J is TRBJ1-1 and V is TRBV5-4, with D maybe TRBD1 (6 bases). This CDR3 is 16 amino acids long. Germline CDR1 is SGHNT and CDR2 is YYREEE (reference sequence). The V and J ends lost 4 bases and 5 bases respectively, with 21 bases between them. CDR3 sequence (DNA): TGTGCCAGCAGCACCGGAGGCCTAGGGGGGGAGACTGAAGCTTTCTTT. This sequence encodes CASSTGGLGGETEAFF. Full variable domain (rest looked up from reference TRBV5-4 and TRBJ1-1): ETGVTQSPTHLIKTRGQQVTLRCSSQSGHNTVSWYQQALGQGPQFIFQYYREEENGRGNFPPRFSGLQFPNYSSELNVNALELDDSALYLCASSTGGLGGETEAFFGQGTRLTVV.

The chain is built from TRBV6-5 and TRBJ1-5; the D gene is possibly TRBD1 (5 bases). CDR1 and CDR2 (germline): MNHEY, SVGAGI. V gave up 7 bases and J gave up 9 bases, with 19 bases separating them. This CDR3 region has 14 residues. The CDR3 reads CASTGGGPGGPQHF. As DNA, the CDR3 is TGTGCCAGCACCGGAGGAGGACCCGGGGGGCCCCAGCATTTT.

The chain is built from TRBV30 and TRBJ1-1, with D maybe TRBD1 (5 bases). Germline V gene sequence: CDR1 GTSNPN, CDR2 SVGIG (reference sequence). V lost 0 bases, J lost 7 bases, and 9 bases lay in between. The CDR3 contains 12 residues. The CDR3 reads CAWSVEGLEAFF. The CDR3 nucleotides read TGTGCCTGGAGTGTGGAGGGGCTTGAAGCTTTCTTT.

The chain carries TRBV6-5 and TRBJ1-4; weak D call: TRBD1 (6 bases). V gave up 4 bases and J gave up 5 bases, with 14 bases separating them. This CDR3 is built from 15 residues. The germline CDR1 and CDR2 sequences are MNHEY and SVGAGI. CDR3: CASSSEGQRNEKLFF. As DNA, the CDR3 is TGTGCCAGCAGTTCCGAAGGACAGAGAAATGAAAAACTGTTTTTT.

In this sample, this clone turned up once. The V and J genes are TRBV2 and TRBJ1-4; possibly TRBD1 for D (6 bases). Trimming pared 7 bases from V and 8 bases from J, leaving 20 bases between. The CDR3 loop spans 15 amino acids. The germline gives CDR1 SNHLY, CDR2 FYNNEI. The CDR3 here is CASTRPGTTNEKLFF. DNA for the CDR3: TGTGCCAGCACCCGCCCAGGGACAACGAACGAAAAACTGTTTTTT.

This clone was seen only once. The V gene is TRBV5-5, the J gene TRBJ1-5; 8 bases are shared with TRBD1. V was pared by 1 base and J by 7 bases, with 19 bases of the junction left unmatched. The CDR3 is 19 residues long. Germline loops: CDR1 SGHKS, CDR2 YYEKEE (reference sequence). The CDR3 region is CASSLLSGGADWVSQPQHF. CDR3 bases: TGTGCCAGCAGCTTGTTGTCAGGGGGCGCGGATTGGGTCAGCCAGCCCCAGCATTTT.

The chain has TRBV28 and TRBJ2-5; 7 bases are a match to TRBD1. After removal of 6 bases from V and 3 bases from J, the junction contained 10 bases not matched to a gene. CDR3 length equals 15 residues. Germline lookup yields CDR1 MDHEN and CDR2 SYDVKM. In nucleotides, the CDR3 is TGTGCCAGCAGCTACCTAGGGACAGAGAAAGAGACCCAGTACTTC. Protein product: CASSYLGTEKETQYF. Together with reference TRBV28 and TRBJ2-5, the CDR3 gives the full variable domain: DVKVTQSSRYLVKRTGEKVFLECVQDMDHENMFWYRQDPGLGLRLIYFSYDVKMKEKGDIPEGYSVSREKKERFSLILESASTNQTSMYLCASSYLGTEKETQYFGPGTRLLVL.

The chain carries TRBV7-9 and TRBJ1-2; 7 nucleotides agree with TRBD1. V lost 4 bases and J lost 4; bases outside the gene matches: 9. Germline V CDR1 and CDR2: SEHNR, FQNEAQ (reference sequence). This CDR3 is 15 amino acids long. This chain's CDR3 is CASSSMTGNGYGYTF. The CDR3, as DNA: TGTGCCAGCAGCTCGATGACAGGGAACGGCTATGGCTACACCTTC.

The count of this clone is one. The rearrangement links TRBV23-1 to TRBJ2-1; 11 nucleotides line up with TRBD1. TRBV23-1 is an open reading frame, and its role is uncertain. This CDR3 is 18 amino acids long. Germline trimming cut 4 bases from V and 7 bases from J; bases unmatched to any gene: 15. CDR3 nucleotides: TGCGCCAGCAGTCTCCGCCCCGGACAGGGGGCTCGGGAGAATGAGCAGTTCTTC. Residues: CASSLRPGQGARENEQFF.

The genes are TRBV5-4 and TRBJ1-1; 8 positions agree with TRBD1. CDR3 length: 13 amino acids. V lost 4 bases, J lost 10 bases, and 9 bases stayed unmatched. Germline V gene data show CDR1 as SGHNT and CDR2 as YYREEE (reference sequence). The CDR3 here is CASSADRGRVAFF. The CDR3 region has the DNA TGTGCCAGCAGCGCCGACAGGGGCAGGGTAGCTTTCTTT.

CDR3 nucleotide sequence: TGTGCCAGCAGTCCTCCGACAGGGGGAAGAGGCAATCAGCCCCAGCATTTT. It codes for CASSPPTGGRGNQPQHF. The chain links TRBV28 to TRBJ1-5; TRBD1 matches at 9 bases. This CDR3 spans 17 amino acids. The ends lost 5 bases at V and 2 bases at J; junction bases unmatched: 10. CDR1 and CDR2 (germline): MDHEN, SYDVKM. Variable domain in full (rest from reference TRBV28 and TRBJ1-5): DVKVTQSSRYLVKRTGEKVFLECVQDMDHENMFWYRQDPGLGLRLIYFSYDVKMKEKGDIPEGYSVSREKKERFSLILESASTNQTSMYLCASSPPTGGRGNQPQHFGDGTRLSIL.

The gene calls are TRBV7-9 and TRBJ2-7, with D tentatively TRBD1 (6 bases). This CDR3 comprises 14 residues. V lost 3 bases and J 2 bases, leaving 11 bases between the germline ends. In germline, CDR1 is SEHNR, CDR2 FQNEAQ (reference sequence). The CDR3: CASSFTGIAYEQYF. In DNA, the CDR3 is TGTGCCAGCAGCTTCACAGGGATTGCCTACGAGCAGTACTTC.

This sequence joins TRBV2 and TRBJ2-5, with D maybe TRBD2 (7 bases). The CDR3 has 14 amino acids. The ends were cut back, 4 bases at V and 4 bases at J, with 13 bases in the middle. The V gene's germline CDR1 is SNHLY and CDR2 FYNNEI. Written as DNA, the CDR3 is TGTGCCAGCAGTGCCCGGGGGGCTGGAGAGACCCAGTACTTC. This sequence encodes CASSARGAGETQYF.

As DNA, the CDR3 is TGTGCCAGCAGTGAAACAGGGGGGCCTGACGCCGATACGCAGTATTTT. This gives the protein CASSETGGPDADTQYF. V usage is TRBV6-1 and J usage is TRBJ2-3; 8 nucleotides align to TRBD1. J lost 6 bases, V lost 2 bases, and 10 bases had no gene match. The CDR3 extends over 16 amino acids. Germline V lookup: CDR1 MNHNS, CDR2 SASEGT.

The chain links TRBV18 to TRBJ1-3; 8 bases are a match to TRBD1. V was clipped by 2 bases and J by 4 bases; unmatched bases: 7. CDR1 is KGHSH, CDR2 LQKENI, per germline. CDR3 length: 16 residues. The CDR3 reads CASSPAGTGQGNTIYF. As DNA, the CDR3 is TGTGCCAGCTCACCAGCCGGGACAGGCCAAGGAAACACCATATATTTT.

This clone was detected only a few times. The chain couples TRBV2 to TRBJ1-1, with D unresolved. The V and J ends lost 1 base and 0 bases respectively, with 9 bases between them. The CDR3 is made up of 15 amino acids. Germline CDR1 reads SNHLY; CDR2 reads FYNNEI. Written as DNA, the CDR3 is TGTGCCAGCAGTGAAGGGCACCAATTGAACACTGAAGCTTTCTTT. Protein product: CASSEGHQLNTEAFF.

V gene TRBV11-2 combines with J gene TRBJ1-1; TRBD1 might be the D (6 bases). The germline gives CDR1 SGHAT, CDR2 FQNNGV. CDR3 length equals 15 residues. V was trimmed by 3 bases and J by 6 bases, leaving 17 bases between them. CDR3: CASSFQAGQFAEAFF. The DNA of the CDR3 is TGTGCCAGCAGCTTTCAAGCAGGACAGTTCGCTGAAGCTTTCTTT.

This chain links TRBV6-5 with TRBJ1-5, with 7 bases aligning to TRBD1. After removal of 6 bases from V and 8 bases from J, the junction contained 10 bases not matched to a gene. The CDR3 sequence is 14 residues long. CDR1 MNHEY and CDR2 SVGAGI come from the germline V gene. The DNA for the CDR3 is TGTGCCAGCAGATCACAGACAGGGATGAAGCCCCAGCATTTT. Residues: CASRSQTGMKPQHF.